Listed here is a single TCR beta chain. This entry belongs to a study of OX40 agonist ivuxolimab in advanced cancers. Turning to the study itself: In this trial design, patients received ivuxolimab intravenously at 0.01 to 10 mg/kg every 2 weeks.

The CDR3 spans 13 residues. The germline V gene has CDR1 SEHNR and CDR2 FQNEAQ (reference sequence). V lost 2 bases to trimming and J lost 7 bases, with 6 bases between them. Sequencing was performed with immunoSEQ multiplex PCR; in TCRdb, only in-frame clones are kept and a portion is missing. Among under 75,000 clones listed, around 90% were seen once. The sample here was CD4+ or CD8+ T cells sorted from blood, taken in a trial of the OX40 agonist ivuxolimab. The V gene is TRBV7-9, the J gene TRBJ1-6, with D uncertain. This sequence was found in an adult with an advanced solid tumor such as melanoma, head and neck, liver or kidney cancer. CDR3 protein: CASSLYGNSPLHF. The DNA of the CDR3 is TGTGCCAGCAGCTTATACGGAAATTCACCCCTCCACTTT.